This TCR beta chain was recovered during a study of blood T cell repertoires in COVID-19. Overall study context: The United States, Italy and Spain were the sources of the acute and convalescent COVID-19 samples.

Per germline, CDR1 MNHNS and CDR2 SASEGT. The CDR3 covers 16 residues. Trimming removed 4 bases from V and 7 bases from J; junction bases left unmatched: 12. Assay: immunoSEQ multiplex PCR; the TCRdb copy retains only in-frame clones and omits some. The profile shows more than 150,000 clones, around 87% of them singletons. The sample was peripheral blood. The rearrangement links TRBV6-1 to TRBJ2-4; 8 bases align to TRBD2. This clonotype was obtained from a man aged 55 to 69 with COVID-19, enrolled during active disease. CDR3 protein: CASSGGGSGTLNIQYF. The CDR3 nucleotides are TGTGCCAGCAGTGGGGGGGGTAGCGGGACTTTGAACATTCAGTACTTC.